This entry lists 5 T cell receptor beta chains sequenced from one sample in a study of blood T cell repertoires in COVID-19. Only in-frame clones appear in the TCRdb table, and some are missing; sequencing was by immunoSEQ multiplex PCR. This sample has some 180,000 clones, with under 90% found just once. Source material: peripheral blood. The receptors shown here come from a man aged 60 to 69 with acute or convalescent COVID-19.

The CDR3 bases are TGTGCCAGCAGCCTCGGGGGACAGCCCTATGGCTACACCTTC. Translated: CASSLGGQPYGYTF. V and J are TRBV6-5 and TRBJ1-2; 7 bases map to TRBD1. Germline V gene data show CDR1 as MNHEY and CDR2 as SVGAGI. CDR3 length: 14 amino acids. V shed 6 bases and J 4 bases; nucleotides not matched to a gene: 8.

V gene TRBV24-1 combines with J gene TRBJ2-1, with TRBD1 as a possible D gene (5 bases). Trimming pared 6 bases from V and 0 bases from J, leaving 11 bases between. CDR1 KGHDR and CDR2 SFDVKD come from the germline V gene. The CDR3 runs 15 residues. The CDR3 here is CATSPQGSSYNEQFF. DNA for the CDR3: TGTGCCACCAGTCCCCAGGGCAGCTCCTACAATGAGCAGTTCTTC.

This clone was seen a few times. The chain joins TRBV20-1 to TRBJ1-2, with a weak D call TRBD1 (5 bases). The ends were cut back, 6 bases at V and 10 bases at J, with 12 bases in the middle. The CDR3 is made up of 10 amino acids. Germline loops: CDR1 DFQATT, CDR2 SNEGSKA (reference sequence). The CDR3 here is CSAAGRDYTF. The CDR3 DNA reads as TGCAGTGCCGCCGGCAGGGACTACACCTTC.

This clone was picked up a small number of times. The chain combines TRBV9 with TRBJ2-1; TRBD2 matches at 9 bases. After removal of 3 bases from V and 7 bases from J, the junction contained 5 bases not matched to a gene. Germline V gene data show CDR1 as SGDLS and CDR2 as YYNGEE. This CDR3 spans 14 amino acids. The CDR3 spells CASSGTAGGNEQFF. The CDR3 region has the DNA TGTGCCAGCAGCGGGACGGCGGGGGGGAATGAGCAGTTCTTC.

This chain links TRBV24-1 with TRBJ1-2; possible D gene TRBD1, 5 bases. Germline CDR1 reads KGHDR; CDR2 reads SFDVKD. This CDR3 is 15 amino acids long. Trimming stripped 1 base from V and 8 bases from J, with 16 bases between. The CDR3 region is CATSDLFQGGGGYTF. The CDR3 DNA reads TGTGCCACCAGTGATTTATTCCAGGGAGGCGGCGGCTACACCTTC.